The clone carrying this TCR beta chain was seen more than once but under ten times. What it binds is unknown. Germline V CDR1 and CDR2: KGHSH, LQKENI. This CDR3 contains 17 residues. The ends were cut back, 2 bases at V and 0 bases at J, with 17 bases in the middle. This record comes from a study of CD4 T cells in relation to SARS-CoV-2 and coronaviruses. Study conclusions and caveats: No crossreactivity against non-spike viral proteins was tested here.

Uncultured naive and memory CD4+ T cells supplied DNA for deep TCR-beta sequencing. Produced via immunoSEQ multiplex PCR; TCRdb's table is partial and in-frame only. The sample carries 30,000 to 45,000 clones, around 89% recorded once. The clonotype was recovered from an adult with COVID-19. V usage is TRBV18 and J usage is TRBJ2-7; D ambiguous. The sample comprised memory CD4+ T cells from PBMCs. The CDR3 loop is CASSPGLRTLPSYEQYF. The CDR3 bases are TGTGCCAGCTCACCAGGGCTTAGAACCCTCCCCTCCTACGAGCAGTACTTC.